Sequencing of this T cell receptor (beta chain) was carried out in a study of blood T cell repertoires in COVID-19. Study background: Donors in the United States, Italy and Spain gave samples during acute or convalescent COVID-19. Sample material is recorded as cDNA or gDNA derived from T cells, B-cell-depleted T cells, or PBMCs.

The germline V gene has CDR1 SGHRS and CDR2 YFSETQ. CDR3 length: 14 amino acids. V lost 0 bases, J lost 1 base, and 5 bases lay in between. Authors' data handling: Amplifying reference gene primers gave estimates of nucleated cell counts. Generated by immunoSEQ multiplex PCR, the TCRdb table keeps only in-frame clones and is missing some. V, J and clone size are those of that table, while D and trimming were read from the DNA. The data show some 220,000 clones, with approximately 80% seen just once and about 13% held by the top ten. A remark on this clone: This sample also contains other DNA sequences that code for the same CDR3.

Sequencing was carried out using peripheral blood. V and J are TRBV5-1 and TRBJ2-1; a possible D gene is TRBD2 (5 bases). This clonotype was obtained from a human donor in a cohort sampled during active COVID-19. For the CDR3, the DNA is TGCGCCAGCAGCTTGGCGGGGTCCTACAATGAGCAGTTCTTC. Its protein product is CASSLAGSYNEQFF.